This T cell receptor beta chain was sequenced during a study of blood T cell repertoires in COVID-19. About the study: Some COVID-19 samples were acute and others convalescent; all came from the United States, Italy and Spain. In each case, the material was cDNA or gDNA derived from T cells, B-cell-depleted T cells, or PBMCs.

The germline gives CDR1 MDHEN, CDR2 SYDVKM. Trimming cost V 4 bases and J 2 bases, with 23 bases left between them. The CDR3 spans 18 residues. The study counted Cohort 3 donors as recovered given two negative PCRs, clearance, or symptom resolution. This clone was detected only once. Clones were read by immunoSEQ multiplex PCR, and TCRdb kept only the in-frame ones, dropping some. The sample consists of about 180,000 clones, 82% of them appearing once. The chain is built from TRBV28 and TRBJ1-1; the D gene is possibly TRBD1 (5 bases). The sequence derives from a man between 60 and 75 years old who had recovered from COVID-19. The specimen sequenced was PBMCs or T cells enriched from blood (not recorded which). CDR3: CASSSYTIRGGTNTEAFF. Written as DNA, the CDR3 is TGTGCCAGCAGTTCATATACCATACGGGGGGGAACCAACACTGAAGCTTTCTTT.